The clone carrying this TCR beta chain turned up a few times. The data originate from a study of blood T cell repertoires in COVID-19. Participants were aged about 18 to 100 years from approximately 24 US areas. Method: immunoSEQ multiplex PCR; TCRdb's copy keeps in-frame clones and lacks some. The data hold fewer than 250,000 clones, with 76% observed a single time. The material sequenced was PBMCs or T cells enriched from blood (not recorded which). The source of this sequence is a woman aged 45-65 years with acute COVID-19.

CDR3 sequence (DNA): TGTGCCAGCAGTGAGGGGGCCTATAGCAATCAGCCCCAGCATTTT. This codes for CASSEGAYSNQPQHF. The V and J genes are TRBV6-1 and TRBJ1-5, with a tentative D call TRBD1 (6 bases). Germline assignment: CDR1 MNHNS and CDR2 SASEGT. V lost 3 bases and J 0 bases, leaving 9 bases between the germline ends. There are 15 residues in the CDR3.